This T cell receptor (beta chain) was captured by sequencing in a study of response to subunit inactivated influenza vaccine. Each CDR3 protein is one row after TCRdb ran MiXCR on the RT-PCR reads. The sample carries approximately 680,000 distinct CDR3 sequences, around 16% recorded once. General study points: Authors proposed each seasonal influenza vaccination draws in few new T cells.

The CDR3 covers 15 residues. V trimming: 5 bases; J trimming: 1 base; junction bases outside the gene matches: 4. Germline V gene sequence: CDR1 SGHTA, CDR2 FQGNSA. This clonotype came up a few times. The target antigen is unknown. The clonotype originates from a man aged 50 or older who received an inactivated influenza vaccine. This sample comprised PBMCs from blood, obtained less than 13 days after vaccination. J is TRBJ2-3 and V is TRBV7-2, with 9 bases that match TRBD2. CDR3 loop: CASSQTSGGTDTQYF. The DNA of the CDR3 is TGTGCCAGCAGCCAGACTAGCGGTGGCACAGATACGCAGTATTTT.